This passage covers 16 T cell receptor beta chains from one sample sequenced in a study of blood T cell repertoires in COVID-19. Libraries were prepared by immunoSEQ multiplex PCR; TCRdb keeps only in-frame clonotypes and omits some of them. The table shows over 100,000 clones, with about 80% occurring only once. The sample was peripheral blood. These receptors were obtained from a woman of 80 years or more with acute or convalescent COVID-19.

V gene TRBV5-5 combines with J gene TRBJ1-2, with 7 positions matching TRBD1. This CDR3 is built from 14 residues. Germline V gene data show CDR1 as SGHKS and CDR2 as YYEKEE (reference sequence). The trim removed 6 bases at V and 9 bases at J, leaving 14 bases unmatched. CDR3 sequence reads: CASTPTGTVLRYTF. CDR3 nucleotide sequence: TGTGCCAGCACCCCGACAGGGACTGTTTTACGCTACACCTTC. The whole variable domain, filled in from reference TRBV5-5 and TRBJ1-2, reads DAGVTQSPTHLIKTRGQQVTLRCSPISGHKSVSWYQQVLGQGPQFIFQYYEKEERGRGNFPDRFSARQFPNYSSELNVNALLLGDSALYLCASTPTGTVLRYTFGSGTRLTVV.

This chain joins TRBV2 and TRBJ1-2; 10 bases match TRBD1. Losses at the gene ends were 2 bases for V and 0 bases for J; bases not matched to a gene: 3. Germline V gene data show CDR1 as SNHLY and CDR2 as FYNNEI. CDR3 length: 16 amino acids. In DNA, the CDR3 is TGTGCCAGCAGTGAATTCGGGACAGGGGCTAACTATGGCTACACCTTC. Protein sequence: CASSEFGTGANYGYTF.

CDR3 sequence: CASSTTSAPRHTQYF. For the CDR3, the DNA is TGTGCCAGTAGTACGACTAGCGCACCCCGCCATACGCAGTATTTT. The chain recombines TRBV19 with TRBJ2-3; 8 positions agree with TRBD2. Germline V gene lookup returns CDR1 LNHDA and CDR2 SQIVND (reference sequence). The CDR3 runs to 15 residues. With V trimmed by 4 bases and J by 7 bases, 10 bases remained unmatched. Full variable domain (remainder filled in from reference TRBV19 and TRBJ2-3): DGGITQSPKYLFRKEGQNVTLSCEQNLNHDAMYWYRQDPGQGLRLIYYSQIVNDFQKGDIAEGYSVSREKKESFPLTVTSAQKNPTAFYLCASSTTSAPRHTQYFGPGTRLTVL.

The chain couples TRBV5-1 to TRBJ2-3; possibly TRBD1 for D (5 bases). Germline V gene data show CDR1 as SGHRS and CDR2 as YFSETQ. Trimming stripped 5 bases from V and 2 bases from J, with 12 bases between. The CDR3 runs to 14 residues. As DNA, the CDR3 is TGCGCCAGCAGTTATGGGGCTAACACAGATACGCAGTATTTT. Its protein product is CASSYGANTDTQYF. Based on the CDR3 plus reference TRBV5-1 and TRBJ2-3, the full variable domain is KAGVTQTPRYLIKTRGQQVTLSCSPISGHRSVSWYQQTPGQGLQFLFEYFSETQRNKGNFPGRFSGRQFSNSRSEMNVSTLELGDSALYLCASSYGANTDTQYFGPGTRLTVL.

This chain uses TRBV19 with TRBJ1-2; 7 bases match TRBD1. The CDR3 has 15 residues. With 2 bases clipped from V and 4 bases from J, the junction kept 7 bases outside the gene matches. In germline, CDR1 is LNHDA, CDR2 SQIVND (reference sequence). CDR3 coding DNA: TGTGCCAGTAGTATAAAAGGGCACAGGGGCTATGGCTACACCTTC. It is translated as CASSIKGHRGYGYTF.

This clone has only a few counts. The CDR3 here is CASSWGQLTSTDTQYF. The CDR3 region has the DNA TGTGCCAGCAGCTGGGGACAATTGACGAGCACAGATACGCAGTATTTT. The V and J genes are TRBV5-4 and TRBJ2-3, with D possibly being TRBD1 (6 bases). V was shortened by 3 bases and J by 0 bases, with 14 bases between the two germline ends. The germline V gene has CDR1 SGHNT and CDR2 YYREEE (reference sequence). This CDR3 has 16 amino acids.

The chain is built from TRBV6-6 and TRBJ1-6; 9 bases are shared with TRBD1. Germline CDR1 and CDR2: MNHNY and SVGAGI (reference sequence). After removal of 6 bases from V and 6 bases from J, the junction contained 6 bases not matched to a gene. CDR3 length: 15 amino acids. CDR3 in amino acids: CASSRGTGFNSPLHF. CDR3 nucleotide sequence: TGTGCCAGCAGCCGCGGGACAGGGTTTAATTCACCCCTCCACTTT.

The rearrangement links TRBV23-1 to TRBJ1-6; tentatively, D is TRBD1 (6 bases). TRBV23-1 is recorded as an ORF, its role being uncertain. The V gene lost 0 bases and the J gene lost 7 bases, with 16 bases spanning the gap. This CDR3 has 17 residues. The chain's CDR3 is CASSQSSQGRDNSPLHF. The CDR3 DNA reads TGCGCCAGCAGTCAATCGAGTCAGGGGAGAGACAATTCACCCCTCCACTTT.

The gene calls are TRBV5-1 and TRBJ1-1; no firm D call. CDR3 size: 13 residues. The ends were cut back, 4 bases at V and 5 bases at J, with 12 bases in the middle. The germline gives CDR1 SGHRS, CDR2 YFSETQ. The CDR3 nucleotides read TGCGCCAGCAGCCCTCAAGAGGGTACTGAAGCTTTCTTT. Translated: CASSPQEGTEAFF.

The rearrangement joins TRBV7-2 to TRBJ2-3; 11 positions agree with TRBD2. V shed 5 bases, J shed 0 bases, and the junction held 10 bases outside the gene matches. Germline CDR1 reads SGHTA; CDR2 reads FQGNSA. This CDR3 spans 18 amino acids. This CDR3 reads CASSQNPTSGASTDTQYF. The DNA of the CDR3 is TGTGCCAGCAGCCAGAACCCGACTAGCGGGGCTAGCACAGATACGCAGTATTTT.

This clone was observed many times. This chain uses TRBV30 with TRBJ2-7; 8 bases line up with TRBD1. The trim removed 2 bases at V and 2 bases at J, leaving 5 bases unmatched. Germline V gene lookup returns CDR1 GTSNPN and CDR2 SVGIG (reference sequence). The CDR3 is 14 amino acids. The CDR3 bases are TGTGCCTGGAGTAGGGGACAGGCAGCCTACGAGCAGTACTTC. It is translated as CAWSRGQAAYEQYF.

The V call is TRBV7-2, the J call TRBJ1-5; maybe TRBD1 (5 bases). The germline V gene encodes CDR1 SGHTA and CDR2 FQGNSA. V was cut by 0 bases and J by 3 bases, with 12 bases left in between. The CDR3 spans 16 residues. CDR3 DNA sequence: TGTGCCAGCAGCTTAGCGCGAGGAGGGACCAATCAGCCCCAGCATTTT. Protein product: CASSLARGGTNQPQHF.

The gene calls are TRBV2 and TRBJ1-5; D is ambiguous. This CDR3 has 14 residues. The germline V gene has CDR1 SNHLY and CDR2 FYNNEI. V was clipped by 3 bases and J by 6 bases, with 12 bases between them. The CDR3 DNA follows: TGTGCCAGCAGTGATTCGGGGATAGGTCAGCCCCAGCATTTT. It codes for CASSDSGIGQPQHF.

The rearrangement joins TRBV7-3 to TRBJ1-2; D might be TRBD1 (5 bases). Trimming took 2 bases from V and 6 from J, leaving 13 bases between them. CDR1 and CDR2 (germline): SGHTA, FQGTGA. The CDR3 covers 14 residues. This CDR3 is CASSLAGNSDGYTF. The CDR3 DNA follows: TGTGCCAGCAGCTTAGCAGGGAATTCGGATGGCTACACCTTC.

The V gene is TRBV19, the J gene TRBJ2-1; TRBD1 aligns across 8 bases. The CDR3 has 14 amino acids. Germline V gene lookup returns CDR1 LNHDA and CDR2 SQIVND (reference sequence). With V trimmed by 3 bases and J by 6 bases, 4 bases remained unmatched. The CDR3 loop reads CASSIEDRVNEQFF. Here the CDR3 DNA reads TGTGCCAGTAGTATTGAGGACAGGGTCAATGAGCAGTTCTTC.

In this sample, this clone turned up a few times. This chain joins TRBV19 and TRBJ2-1; possible D gene TRBD2, 6 bases. The CDR3 length is 14 residues. Deletions cut 8 bases from V and 4 bases from J, with 15 bases between. Germline-derived CDR1 and CDR2 are LNHDA and SQIVND (reference sequence). CDR3 loop: CASDLGGGYNEQFF. As DNA, the CDR3 is TGTGCCAGTGACCTGGGGGGTGGATACAATGAGCAGTTCTTC. Full variable domain (outside the CDR3, taken from reference TRBV19 and TRBJ2-1): DGGITQSPKYLFRKEGQNVTLSCEQNLNHDAMYWYRQDPGQGLRLIYYSQIVNDFQKGDIAEGYSVSREKKESFPLTVTSAQKNPTAFYLCASDLGGGYNEQFFGPGTRLTVL.